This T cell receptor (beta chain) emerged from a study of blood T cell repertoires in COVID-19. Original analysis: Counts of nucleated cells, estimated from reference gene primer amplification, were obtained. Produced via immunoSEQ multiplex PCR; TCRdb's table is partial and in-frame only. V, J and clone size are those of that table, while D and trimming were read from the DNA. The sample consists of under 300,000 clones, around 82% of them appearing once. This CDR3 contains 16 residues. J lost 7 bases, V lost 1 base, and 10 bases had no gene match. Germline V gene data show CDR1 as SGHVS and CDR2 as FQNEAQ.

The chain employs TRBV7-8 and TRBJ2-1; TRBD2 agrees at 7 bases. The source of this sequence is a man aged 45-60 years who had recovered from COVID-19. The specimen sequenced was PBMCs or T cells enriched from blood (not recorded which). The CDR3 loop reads CASSLVRGTTPNEQFF. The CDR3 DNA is TGTGCCAGCAGCTTAGTCCGCGGGACTACTCCTAATGAGCAGTTCTTC.